A selection of T cell receptor beta chains follows, all from one sample in a study of CXCR3-negative and CXCR3-positive naive CD8 T cells. TCRdb reprocessed the 5' RACE reads; each CDR3 protein has one entry and no DNA is given. This sample contains approximately 88,000 distinct CDR3 sequences. Input material: naive CXCR3- CD8+ T cells from blood. All receptors derive from a human donor in good health. Some clones in this sample may be carry-over from other donors' samples. The CDR3 runs from the conserved cysteine through the conserved F or W. Fields, in order: V gene, J gene, CDR3 protein.

V: TRBV30
J: TRBJ2-7
CDR3: CAWIGGGEQYF

V: TRBV15
J: TRBJ2-3
CDR3: CATSRDSRNTQYF

V: TRBV4-1
J: TRBJ1-1
CDR3: CASSQDGRATTEAFF

V: TRBV4-1
J: TRBJ2-7
CDR3: CASSQPPGDEQYF

V: TRBV15
J: TRBJ1-2
CDR3: CAVTAGRDYGYTF

V: TRBV10-1
J: TRBJ2-1
CDR3: CATCTGKIRNEQFF

V: TRBV30
J: TRBJ2-2
CDR3: CAWSVGGRASGELFF

V: TRBV28
J: TRBJ2-5
CDR3: CASSLGPPQYF

V: TRBV11-2
J: TRBJ1-2
CDR3: CAGSLMGENGYTF

V: TRBV29-1
J: TRBJ2-2
CDR3: CSVETATTGELFF

V: TRBV7-6
J: TRBJ1-2
CDR3: CASSPLRGFYGYTF

V: TRBV7-7
J: TRBJ1-1
CDR3: CASSLAMFLNRGVNTEAFF

V: TRBV12-3/TRBV12-4
J: TRBJ2-3
CDR3: CASSPAILDTQYF

V: TRBV14
J: TRBJ1-1
CDR3: CASSHLQGATEAFF

V: TRBV12-3/TRBV12-4
J: TRBJ2-5
CDR3: CASSLFPGTGAQETQYF

V: TRBV13
J: TRBJ2-5
CDR3: CASSALVRETQYF

V: TRBV7-9
J: TRBJ2-7
CDR3: CASSSGTVGSYEQYF

V: TRBV29-1
J: TRBJ1-1
CDR3: CSVVAQGGTEAFF

V: TRBV28
J: TRBJ2-3
CDR3: CASRLAGAGTDTQYF

V: TRBV7-2
J: TRBJ1-1
CDR3: CASSPVGQGNTEAFF

V: TRBV3-1
J: TRBJ2-3
CDR3: CASSLRTGTSSTDTQYF

V: TRBV7-9
J: TRBJ2-2
CDR3: CASMENTGELFF

V: TRBV20-1
J: TRBJ2-1
CDR3: CSATIAGSNGNEQFF

V: TRBV29-1
J: TRBJ2-1
CDR3: CSVLGLAGYNEQFF

V: TRBV6-5
J: TRBJ1-1
CDR3: CASSRMGPPNTEAFF

V: TRBV11-3
J: TRBJ2-1
CDR3: CASSDRPPHDEQFF

V: TRBV4-3
J: TRBJ2-5
CDR3: CASSQDREETQYF

V: TRBV11-3
J: TRBJ2-7
CDR3: CASSVRSTRIYEQYF

V: TRBV20-1
J: TRBJ2-1
CDR3: CSALSPTSGTYNEQFF

V: TRBV10-3
J: TRBJ2-3
CDR3: CAISERKLAGGPVTDTQYF

V: TRBV6-5
J: TRBJ1-1
CDR3: CASGMNTEAFF